This T cell receptor (beta chain) appears in the sequencing data of a study of blood T cell repertoires in COVID-19. About the research overall: COVID-19 samples collected from the United States, Italy and Spain covered acute and convalescent phases. From T cells, B-cell-depleted T cells, or PBMCs came the material, which was cDNA or gDNA.

Original data processing: Counts of nucleated cells, estimated from reference gene primer amplification, were obtained. The repertoire was sequenced with immunoSEQ multiplex PCR; TCRdb's copy has only in-frame clones and lacks some. The V and J calls and clone size come from that table; D and trimming were worked out from the DNA. The sample gives about 100,000 clones, about 76% of which show up once; about 24% is in the top ten. CDR3 size: 14 residues. CDR1 and CDR2 (germline): SGDLS, YYNGEE. V gave up 4 bases and J gave up 2 bases, with 11 bases separating them. Input material: peripheral blood. V gene TRBV9 combines with J gene TRBJ2-3; D gene uncertain. This sequence originates from a human donor in a cohort sampled during active COVID-19. This CDR3 reads CASSPPSVTDTQYF. CDR3 sequence (DNA): TGTGCCAGCAGCCCCCCATCGGTCACAGATACGCAGTATTTT.